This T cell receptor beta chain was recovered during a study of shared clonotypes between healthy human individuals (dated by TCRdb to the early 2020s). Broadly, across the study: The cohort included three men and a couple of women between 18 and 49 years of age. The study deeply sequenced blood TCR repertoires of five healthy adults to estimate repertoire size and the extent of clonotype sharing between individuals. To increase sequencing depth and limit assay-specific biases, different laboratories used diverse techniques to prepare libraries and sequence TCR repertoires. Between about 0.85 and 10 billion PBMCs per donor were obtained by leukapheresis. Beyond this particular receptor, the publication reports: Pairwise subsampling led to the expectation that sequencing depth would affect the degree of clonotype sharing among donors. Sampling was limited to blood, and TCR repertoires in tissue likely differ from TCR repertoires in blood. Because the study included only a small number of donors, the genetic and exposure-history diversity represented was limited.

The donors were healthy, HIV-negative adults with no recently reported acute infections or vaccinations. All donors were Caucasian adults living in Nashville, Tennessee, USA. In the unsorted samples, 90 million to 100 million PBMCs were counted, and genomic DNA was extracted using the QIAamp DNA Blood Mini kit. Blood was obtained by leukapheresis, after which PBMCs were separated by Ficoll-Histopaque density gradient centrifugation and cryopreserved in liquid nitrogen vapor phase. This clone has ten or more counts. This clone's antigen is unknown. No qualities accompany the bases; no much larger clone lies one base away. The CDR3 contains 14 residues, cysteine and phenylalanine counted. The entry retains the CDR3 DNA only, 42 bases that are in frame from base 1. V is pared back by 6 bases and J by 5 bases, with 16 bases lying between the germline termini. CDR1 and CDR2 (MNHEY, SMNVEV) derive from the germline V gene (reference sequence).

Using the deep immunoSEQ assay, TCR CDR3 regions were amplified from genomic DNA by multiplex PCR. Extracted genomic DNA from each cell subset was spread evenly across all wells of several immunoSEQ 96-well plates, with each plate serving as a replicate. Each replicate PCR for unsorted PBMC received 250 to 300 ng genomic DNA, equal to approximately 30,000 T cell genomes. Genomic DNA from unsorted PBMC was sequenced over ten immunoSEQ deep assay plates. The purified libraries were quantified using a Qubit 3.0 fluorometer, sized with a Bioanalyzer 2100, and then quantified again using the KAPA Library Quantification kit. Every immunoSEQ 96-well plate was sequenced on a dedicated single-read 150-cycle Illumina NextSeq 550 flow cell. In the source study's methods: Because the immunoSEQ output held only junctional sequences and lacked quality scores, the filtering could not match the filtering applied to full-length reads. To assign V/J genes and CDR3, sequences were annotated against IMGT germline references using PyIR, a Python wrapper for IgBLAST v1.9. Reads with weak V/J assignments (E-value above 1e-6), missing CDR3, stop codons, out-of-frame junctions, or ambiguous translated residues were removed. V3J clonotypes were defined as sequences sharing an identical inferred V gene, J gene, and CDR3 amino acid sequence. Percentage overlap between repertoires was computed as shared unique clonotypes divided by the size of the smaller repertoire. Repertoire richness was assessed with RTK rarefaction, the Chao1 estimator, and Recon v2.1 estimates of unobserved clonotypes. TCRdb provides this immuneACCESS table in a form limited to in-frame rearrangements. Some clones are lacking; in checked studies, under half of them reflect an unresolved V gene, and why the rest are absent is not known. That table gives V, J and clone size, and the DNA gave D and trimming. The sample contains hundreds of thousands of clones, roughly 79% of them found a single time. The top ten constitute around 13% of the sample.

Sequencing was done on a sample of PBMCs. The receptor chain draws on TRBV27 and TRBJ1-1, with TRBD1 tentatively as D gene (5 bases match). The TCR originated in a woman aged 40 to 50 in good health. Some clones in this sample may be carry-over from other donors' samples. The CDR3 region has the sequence CASSLRVAGTEAFF. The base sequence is TGTGCCAGCAGCCTCAGGGTGGCGGGTACTGAAGCTTTCTTT.